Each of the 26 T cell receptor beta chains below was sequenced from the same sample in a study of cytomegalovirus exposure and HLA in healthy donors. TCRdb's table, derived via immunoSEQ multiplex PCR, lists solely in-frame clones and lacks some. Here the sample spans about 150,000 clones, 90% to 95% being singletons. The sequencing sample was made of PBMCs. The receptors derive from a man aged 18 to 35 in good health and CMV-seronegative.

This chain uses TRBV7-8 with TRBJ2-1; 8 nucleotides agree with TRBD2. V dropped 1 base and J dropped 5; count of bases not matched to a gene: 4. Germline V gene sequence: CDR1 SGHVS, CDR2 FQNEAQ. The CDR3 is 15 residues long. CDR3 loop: CASSLGGGLHNEQFF. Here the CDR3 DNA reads TGTGCCAGCAGCTTAGGCGGGGGGCTCCACAATGAGCAGTTCTTC. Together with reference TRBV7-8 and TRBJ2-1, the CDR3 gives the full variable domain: GAGVSQSPRYKVAKRGQDVALRCDPISGHVSLFWYQQALGQGPEFLTYFQNEAQLDKSGLPSDRFFAERPEGSVSTLKIQRTQQEDSAVYLCASSLGGGLHNEQFFGPGTRLTVL.

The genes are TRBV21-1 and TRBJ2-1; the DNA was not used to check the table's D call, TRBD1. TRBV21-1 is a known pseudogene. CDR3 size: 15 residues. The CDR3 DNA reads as TGTGCCAGCAGCAAAGCGGGGGCGGCTGTCGATGAGCAGTTCTTC. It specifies CASSKAGAAVDEQFF.

The CDR3 reads CAISQREGETQYF. Written as DNA, the CDR3 is TGTGCCATCAGTCAGCGGGAGGGGGAGACCCAGTACTTC. The chain combines TRBV10-3 with TRBJ2-5; 10 nucleotides match TRBD2. The CDR3 runs to 13 residues. Germline V gives CDR1 ENHRY, CDR2 SYGVKD. V dropped 5 bases and J dropped 5; count of bases not matched to a gene: 2.

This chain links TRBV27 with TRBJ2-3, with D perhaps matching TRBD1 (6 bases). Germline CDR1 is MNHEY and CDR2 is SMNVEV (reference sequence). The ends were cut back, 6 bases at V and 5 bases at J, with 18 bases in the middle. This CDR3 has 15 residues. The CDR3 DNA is TGTGCCAGCAGCAGATGGGACACTGGACAAGATACGCAGTATTTT. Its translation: CASSRWDTGQDTQYF.

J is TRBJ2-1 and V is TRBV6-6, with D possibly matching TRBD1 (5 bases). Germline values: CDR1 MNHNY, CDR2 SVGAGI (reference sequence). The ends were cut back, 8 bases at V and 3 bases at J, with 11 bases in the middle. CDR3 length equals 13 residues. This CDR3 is CASQRQNYNEQFF. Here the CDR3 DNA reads TGTGCCAGCCAACGACAGAACTACAATGAGCAGTTCTTC.

This CDR3 is CASSVEGRVDGYTF. In nucleotides, the CDR3 is TGTGCCAGCAGCGTAGAAGGCAGGGTAGATGGCTACACCTTC. V gene TRBV9 combines with J gene TRBJ1-2; D might be TRBD1 (5 bases). Trimming cost V 0 bases and J 6 bases, with 12 bases left between them. Germline assignment: CDR1 SGDLS and CDR2 YYNGEE. This CDR3 is 14 amino acids long.

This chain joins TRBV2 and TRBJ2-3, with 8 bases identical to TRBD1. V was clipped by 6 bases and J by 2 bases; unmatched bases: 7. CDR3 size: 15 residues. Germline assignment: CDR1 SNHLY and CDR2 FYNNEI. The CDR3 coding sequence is TGTGCCAGCAGGCCTGACAGGGGCCTCACAGATACGCAGTATTTT. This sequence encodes CASRPDRGLTDTQYF.

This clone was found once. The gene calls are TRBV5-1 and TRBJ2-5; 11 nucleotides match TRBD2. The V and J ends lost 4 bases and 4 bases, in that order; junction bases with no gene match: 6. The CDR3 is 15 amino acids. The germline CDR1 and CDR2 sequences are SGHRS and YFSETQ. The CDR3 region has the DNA TGCGCCAGCAGCCGCGCACTAGCGGGGGTAGAGACCCAGTACTTC. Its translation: CASSRALAGVETQYF. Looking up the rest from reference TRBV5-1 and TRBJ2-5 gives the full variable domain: KAGVTQTPRYLIKTRGQQVTLSCSPISGHRSVSWYQQTPGQGLQFLFEYFSETQRNKGNFPGRFSGRQFSNSRSEMNVSTLELGDSALYLCASSRALAGVETQYFGPGTRLLVL.

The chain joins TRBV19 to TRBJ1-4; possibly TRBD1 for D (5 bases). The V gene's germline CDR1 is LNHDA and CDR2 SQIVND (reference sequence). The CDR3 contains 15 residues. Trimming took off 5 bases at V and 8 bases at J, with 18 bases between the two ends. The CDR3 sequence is CASSPRDFNQEKLFF. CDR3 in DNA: TGTGCCAGTAGTCCCCGGGACTTCAACCAAGAAAAACTGTTTTTT. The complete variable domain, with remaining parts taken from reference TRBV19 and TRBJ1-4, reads DGGITQSPKYLFRKEGQNVTLSCEQNLNHDAMYWYRQDPGQGLRLIYYSQIVNDFQKGDIAEGYSVSREKKESFPLTVTSAQKNPTAFYLCASSPRDFNQEKLFFGSGTQLSVL.

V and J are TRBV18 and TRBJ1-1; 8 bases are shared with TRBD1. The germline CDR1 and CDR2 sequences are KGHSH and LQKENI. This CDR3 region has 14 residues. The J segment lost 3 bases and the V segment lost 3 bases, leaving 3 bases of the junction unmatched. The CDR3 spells CASSPGQAYTEAFF. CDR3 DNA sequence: TGTGCCAGCTCACCGGGACAGGCCTACACTGAAGCTTTCTTT. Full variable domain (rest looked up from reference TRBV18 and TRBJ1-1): NAGVMQNPRHLVRRRGQEARLRCSPMKGHSHVYWYRQLPEEGLKFMVYLQKENIIDESGMPKERFSAEFPKEGPSILRIQQVVRGDSAAYFCASSPGQAYTEAFFGQGTRLTVV.

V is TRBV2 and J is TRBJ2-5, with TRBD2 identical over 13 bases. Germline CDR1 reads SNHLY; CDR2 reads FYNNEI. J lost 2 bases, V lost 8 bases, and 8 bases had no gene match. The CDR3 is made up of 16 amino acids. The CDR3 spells CASGSGLAGWQETQYF. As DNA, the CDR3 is TGTGCCAGCGGATCGGGACTAGCGGGGTGGCAAGAGACCCAGTACTTC.

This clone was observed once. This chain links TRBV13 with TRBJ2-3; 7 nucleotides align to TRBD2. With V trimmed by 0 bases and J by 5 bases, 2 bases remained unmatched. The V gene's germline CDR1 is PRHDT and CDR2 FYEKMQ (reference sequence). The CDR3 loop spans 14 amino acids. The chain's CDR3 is CASSLGTGGDTQYF. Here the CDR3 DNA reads TGTGCCAGCAGCTTAGGCACGGGGGGAGATACGCAGTATTTT.

The CDR3 region is CASSYSITDSYNEQFF. CDR3 in DNA: TGTGCCAGCAGTTACTCTATAACTGACTCCTACAATGAGCAGTTCTTC. The rearrangement links TRBV6-5 to TRBJ2-1; D is unclear. V gave up 0 bases and J gave up 0 bases, with 9 bases separating them. Looked up from germline, CDR1 is MNHEY and CDR2 is SVGAGI. The CDR3 sequence is 16 residues long.

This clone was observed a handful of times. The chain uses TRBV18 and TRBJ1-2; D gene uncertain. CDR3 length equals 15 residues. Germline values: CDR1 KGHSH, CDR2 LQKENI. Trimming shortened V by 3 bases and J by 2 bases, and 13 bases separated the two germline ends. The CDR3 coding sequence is TGTGCCAGCTCACCGATTGTACTCGAGAACTATGGCTACACCTTC. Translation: CASSPIVLENYGYTF.

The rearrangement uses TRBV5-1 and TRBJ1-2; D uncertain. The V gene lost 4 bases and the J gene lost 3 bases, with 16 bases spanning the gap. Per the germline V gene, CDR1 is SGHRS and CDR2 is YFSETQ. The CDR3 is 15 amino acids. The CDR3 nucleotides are TGCGCCAGCAGCCCTATAGGAGCGGGAGACTATGGCTACACCTTC. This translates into CASSPIGAGDYGYTF.

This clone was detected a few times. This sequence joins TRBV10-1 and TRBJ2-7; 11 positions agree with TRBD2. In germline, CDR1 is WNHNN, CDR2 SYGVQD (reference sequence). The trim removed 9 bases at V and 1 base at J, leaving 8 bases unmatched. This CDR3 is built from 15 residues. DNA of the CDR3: TGCGCCAGTATACCGGGACTAGCGGTGTCCTACGAGCAGTACGTC. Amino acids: CASIPGLAVSYEQYV.

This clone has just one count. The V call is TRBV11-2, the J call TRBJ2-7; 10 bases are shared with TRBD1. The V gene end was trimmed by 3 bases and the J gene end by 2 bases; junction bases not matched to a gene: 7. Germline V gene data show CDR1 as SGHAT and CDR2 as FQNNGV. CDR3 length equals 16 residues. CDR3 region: CASSLLRDRGPYEQYF. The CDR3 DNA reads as TGTGCCAGCAGCTTGCTCCGGGACAGGGGACCCTACGAGCAGTACTTC.

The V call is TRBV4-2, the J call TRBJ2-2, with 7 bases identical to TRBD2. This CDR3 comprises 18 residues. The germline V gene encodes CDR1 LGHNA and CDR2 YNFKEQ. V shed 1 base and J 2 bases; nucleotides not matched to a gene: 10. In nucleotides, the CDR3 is TGTGCCAGCAGCCAAGTTTCCACGGGACTACCTAACACCGGGGAGCTGTTTTTT. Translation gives CASSQVSTGLPNTGELFF.

The CDR3 loop is CASSQVYRDSTDTQYF. In nucleotides, the CDR3 is TGCGCCAGCAGCCAAGTGTACAGGGACAGCACAGATACGCAGTATTTT. The chain joins TRBV4-3 to TRBJ2-3; tentatively, D is TRBD1 (6 bases). Trimming took off 1 base at V and 0 bases at J, with 11 bases between the two ends. This CDR3 region has 16 residues. CDR1 is LGHNA and CDR2 is YSLEER in the germline V gene.

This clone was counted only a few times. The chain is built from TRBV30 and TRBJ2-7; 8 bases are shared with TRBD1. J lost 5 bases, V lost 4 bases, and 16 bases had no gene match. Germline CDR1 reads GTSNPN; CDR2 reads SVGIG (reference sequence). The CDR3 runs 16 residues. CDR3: CAWTNPGGGLGHEQYF. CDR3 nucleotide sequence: TGTGCCTGGACCAACCCAGGGGGCGGGCTCGGCCACGAGCAGTACTTC.

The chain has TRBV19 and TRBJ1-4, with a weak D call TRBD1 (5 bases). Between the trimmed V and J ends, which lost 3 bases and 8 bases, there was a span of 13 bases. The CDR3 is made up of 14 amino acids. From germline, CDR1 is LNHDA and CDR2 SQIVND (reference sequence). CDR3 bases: TGTGCCAGTAGTATGGGGGGAGGTCGGGAAAAACTGTTTTTT. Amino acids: CASSMGGGREKLFF.

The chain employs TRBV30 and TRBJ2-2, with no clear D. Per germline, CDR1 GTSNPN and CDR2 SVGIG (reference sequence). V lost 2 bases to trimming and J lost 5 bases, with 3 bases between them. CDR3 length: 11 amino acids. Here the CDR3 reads CAWSRTGELFF. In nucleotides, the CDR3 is TGTGCCTGGAGTCGGACCGGGGAGCTGTTTTTT. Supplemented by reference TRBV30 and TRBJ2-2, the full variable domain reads SQTIHQWPATLVQPVGSPLSLECTVEGTSNPNLYWYRQAAGRGLQLLFYSVGIGQISSEVPQNLSASRPQDRQFILSSKKLLLSDSGFYLCAWSRTGELFFGEGSRLTVL.

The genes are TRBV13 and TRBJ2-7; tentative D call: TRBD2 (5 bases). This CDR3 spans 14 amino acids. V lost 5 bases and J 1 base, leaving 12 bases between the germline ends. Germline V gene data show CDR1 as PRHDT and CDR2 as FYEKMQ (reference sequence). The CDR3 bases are TGTGCCAGCAGCCGGGGTCGGATGTCCTACGAGCAGTACGTC. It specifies CASSRGRMSYEQYV.

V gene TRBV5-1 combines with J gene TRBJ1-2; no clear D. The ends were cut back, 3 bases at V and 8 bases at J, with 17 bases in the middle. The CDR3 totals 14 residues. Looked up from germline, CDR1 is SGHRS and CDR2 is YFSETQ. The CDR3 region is CASSSRTGSEGYTF. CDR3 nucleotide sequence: TGCGCCAGCAGCTCACGAACTGGGAGCGAGGGCTACACCTTC.

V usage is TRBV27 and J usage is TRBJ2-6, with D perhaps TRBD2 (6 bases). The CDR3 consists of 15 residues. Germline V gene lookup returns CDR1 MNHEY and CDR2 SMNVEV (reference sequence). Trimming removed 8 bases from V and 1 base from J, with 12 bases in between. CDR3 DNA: TGTGCCAGCTCCGAACGGGGGTCTGGGGCCAACGTCCTGACTTTC. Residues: CASSERGSGANVLTF.

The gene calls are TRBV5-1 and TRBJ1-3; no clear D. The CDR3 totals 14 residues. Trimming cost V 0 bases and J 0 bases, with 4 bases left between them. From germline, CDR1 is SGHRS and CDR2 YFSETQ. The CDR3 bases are TGCGCCAGCAGCTTGGCGAGCTCTGGAAACACCATATATTTT. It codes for CASSLASSGNTIYF.